The next 10 T cell receptor beta chains were all read from a single sample in a study of blood T cell repertoires in COVID-19. Repertoires were generated with immunoSEQ multiplex PCR, while TCRdb's copy carries only in-frame clones and drops some. In the table there are about 70,000 clones, around 86% of which are singletons. The sequenced material came from peripheral blood. The receptors derive from a woman aged 18-29 years with acute or convalescent COVID-19.

This clone is classed as medium-sized. This sequence joins TRBV5-6 and TRBJ2-7, with D maybe TRBD1 (6 bases). Germline values: CDR1 SGHDT, CDR2 YYEEEE. This CDR3 contains 14 residues. V dropped 2 bases and J dropped 3 bases, with 12 bases sitting between them. CDR3 DNA: TGTGCCAGCAGCTTTCGACAGGCGGTCTACGAGCAGTACTTC. Residues: CASSFRQAVYEQYF.

This clone was counted a single time. The rearrangement uses TRBV7-2 and TRBJ2-3; D might be TRBD2 (5 bases). The length of the CDR3 is 16 residues. Trimming left V 2 bases short and J 0 bases short, with 12 bases between. The germline V gene encodes CDR1 SGHTA and CDR2 FQGNSA. The CDR3 DNA is TGTGCCAGCAGCTTACGCGCGAGGGTTAGCACAGATACGCAGTATTTT. This codes for CASSLRARVSTDTQYF.

V gene TRBV5-4 combines with J gene TRBJ2-5; D is perhaps TRBD1 (5 bases). Trimming cost V 2 bases and J 1 base, with 15 bases left between them. The CDR3 loop spans 16 amino acids. The germline V gene encodes CDR1 SGHNT and CDR2 YYREEE (reference sequence). CDR3 region: CASSLSGSLIQETQYF. CDR3 bases: TGTGCCAGCAGCTTATCAGGGTCCCTAATCCAAGAGACCCAGTACTTC.

This clone was recorded once. The chain employs TRBV12-3 or TRBV12-4 and TRBJ1-1; a possible D gene is TRBD1 (5 bases). Trimming stripped 1 base from V and 7 bases from J, with 7 bases between. The CDR3 is 12 amino acids. The CDR3 spells CASSLVGGEAFF. The CDR3 DNA is TGTGCCAGCAGTTTAGTGGGGGGTGAAGCTTTCTTT.

This chain's CDR3 is CACAVAGVNTDTQYF. The CDR3 DNA reads as TGTGCCTGCGCCGTAGCGGGGGTGAACACAGATACGCAGTATTTT. V gene TRBV30 combines with J gene TRBJ2-3; 9 bases line up with TRBD2. The CDR3 covers 15 residues. V lost 6 bases to trimming and J lost 2 bases; unmatched junction nucleotides: 9. Germline V gene data show CDR1 as GTSNPN and CDR2 as SVGIG (reference sequence).

CDR3 sequence: CASSPHGDRIHEQYF. The CDR3 nucleotides read TGTGCCAGCAGCCCCCATGGGGACAGGATCCACGAGCAGTACTTC. The rearrangement uses TRBV28 and TRBJ2-7, with TRBD1 matching over 8 bases. With V trimmed by 6 bases and J by 5 bases, 12 bases remained unmatched. CDR1 is MDHEN, CDR2 SYDVKM, per germline. This CDR3 spans 15 amino acids.

The chain recombines TRBV28 with TRBJ2-1; D possibly corresponds to TRBD2 (6 bases). V gave up 7 bases and J gave up 5 bases, with 15 bases separating them. This CDR3 is 14 amino acids long. Germline V gene lookup returns CDR1 MDHEN and CDR2 SYDVKM. The CDR3 nucleotides read TGTGCCAGCACTCCCCGGGGAGGCCACAATGAGCAGTTCTTC. Translating gives CASTPRGGHNEQFF. Variable domain in full (rest from reference TRBV28 and TRBJ2-1): DVKVTQSSRYLVKRTGEKVFLECVQDMDHENMFWYRQDPGLGLRLIYFSYDVKMKEKGDIPEGYSVSREKKERFSLILESASTNQTSMYLCASTPRGGHNEQFFGPGTRLTVL.

This sequence joins TRBV7-9 and TRBJ2-7, with TRBD2 as a possible D gene (5 bases). The germline V gene has CDR1 SEHNR and CDR2 FQNEAQ (reference sequence). Between the trimmed V and J ends, which lost 6 bases and 4 bases, there was a span of 19 bases. The CDR3 consists of 15 residues. CDR3 amino acids: CASRIPGIPVYEQYF. In DNA, the CDR3 is TGTGCCAGCAGAATACCCGGGATCCCAGTTTACGAGCAGTACTTC.

V and J are TRBV5-4 and TRBJ1-2; 8 bases agree with TRBD1. Germline-derived CDR1 and CDR2 are SGHNT and YYREEE (reference sequence). V lost 4 bases to trimming and J lost 8 bases; unmatched junction nucleotides: 7. This CDR3 comprises 13 residues. The DNA for the CDR3 is TGTGCCAGCAGCCAGACAGGGGTCGGCGGCTACACCTTC. Translating gives CASSQTGVGGYTF.

The chain is built from TRBV14 and TRBJ1-2, with D tentatively TRBD1 (6 bases). The CDR3 consists of 12 residues. Germline CDR1 and CDR2: SGHDN and FVKESK. V lost 4 bases to trimming and J lost 7 bases, with 10 bases between them. As DNA, the CDR3 is TGTGCCAGCAGCCGACACAGGGCTGGCTACACCTTC. This codes for CASSRHRAGYTF.